The 3 T cell receptor beta chains below come from one sample, sequenced in a study of monozygotic twins with inflammatory bowel disease. After re-calling the 5' RACE reads, TCRdb lists one entry per CDR3 protein, DNA absent. This sample's table has approximately 85,000 distinct CDR3 sequences. Material for sequencing was blood. These receptors all come from a human donor with ulcerative colitis or Crohn's disease, or a healthy co-twin of an affected twin (not recorded which).

The chain's CDR3 is CASSPANQAHNEQFF. This chain joins TRBV18 and TRBJ2-1. Germline V CDR1 and CDR2: KGHSH, LQKENI. This CDR3 is 15 amino acids long.

The chain joins TRBV6-6 to TRBJ2-3; the TRBD2 assignment by TCRdb is unverifiable without DNA. The CDR3 consists of 14 residues. Germline CDR1 and CDR2: MNHNY and SVGAGI (reference sequence). CDR3 amino acids: CASRPRGRADTQYF.

The chain recombines TRBV27 with TRBJ1-1; TCRdb's D call, TRBD1, is unchecked because there is no DNA. Germline values: CDR1 MNHEY, CDR2 SMNVEV (reference sequence). CDR3 length: 15 amino acids. The CDR3 reads CASSLYARGVTEAFF.